This T cell receptor beta chain is drawn from a study of blood T cell repertoires in COVID-19. Study context: The origin of the acute and convalescent COVID-19 samples was the United States, Italy and Spain. The cDNA or gDNA used as material had been derived from T cells, B-cell-depleted T cells, or PBMCs.

CDR1 is MDHEN, CDR2 SYDVKM, per germline. V trimming: 5 bases; J trimming: 4 bases; junction bases outside the gene matches: 10. The CDR3 is 15 amino acids. Per the original methods: Reference gene primer amplification gave nucleated cell count estimates. The protocol was immunoSEQ multiplex PCR, while the TCRdb copy is restricted to in-frame clones and leaves out a portion. V and J calls and clone size are those listed in that table; D and trimming were worked out from the DNA. The sample contains tens of thousands of clones, about 86% of which appear only once. The chain recombines TRBV28 with TRBJ2-7; 8 bases align to TRBD1. The TCR comes from a woman aged 60-75 years with acute or convalescent COVID-19. Sequencing was done on a sample of peripheral blood. CDR3 residues: CASSGSRTGMYEQYF. CDR3 sequence (DNA): TGTGCCAGCAGTGGGTCGCGGACAGGGATGTACGAGCAGTACTTC.